This TCR beta chain is drawn from a study of a mutant IDH1 vaccine in newly diagnosed glioma. Whole-study context: There were roughly 60% males and roughly 40% females among treated patients, whose mean age was approximately 41 years.

V was cut by 0 bases and J by 14 bases, with 14 bases left in between. The CDR3 is 14 amino acids. Germline lookup yields CDR1 SGHAT and CDR2 FQNNGV. Assay used: immunoSEQ multiplex PCR; TCRdb lists only in-frame clones, some missing. In the table there are about 66,000 clones, approximately 86% of which are singletons. Turning to this clone: Its antigen is still unknown.

Study-level results: Of the patients, 85% to 95% had vaccine-induced immune responses. There seemed to be no relation between pseudoprogression and changes in top peripheral T cell clonotypes.

Time point described: baseline, week 1 (first vaccination visit). The treatment is: pre-vaccination baseline after standard-of-care therapy. The chain links TRBV11-2 to TRBJ1-6, with D possibly matching TRBD1 (5 bases). The origin of this receptor is a man aged 30 to 45 with glioma. Here the sequenced sample was PBMCs, taken from a glioma patient treated with radiotherapy, temozolomide or both. The CDR3 reads CASSLEWDQGALHF. The CDR3 DNA reads as TGTGCCAGCAGCTTAGAGTGGGACCAGGGTGCCCTCCACTTT.